The clone carrying this T cell receptor beta chain was seen repeatedly, ten times or more. Its antigen remains unknown. These data belong to a study of T-cell reconstitution after alpha-beta-depleted transplantation in children. The germline CDR1 and CDR2 sequences are ENHRY and SYGVKD. This CDR3 has 14 residues. V lost 2 bases, J lost 8 bases, and 13 bases lay in between. Notes on the study in general: T cells produced anew were the main source of T-cell counts and diversity one year after transplant. Some patients owed their high day-60 TCRbeta diversity to surviving recipient T cells and thymic progenitors. Several hundred expanded graft clones reportedly supplied alpha-beta T cells about two months after transplant.

Unique molecular identifiers featured in how the TCRbeta library was prepared. TCRdb processed the PCR reads anew with MiXCR; each CDR3 protein has one entry. Of about 440,000 distinct CDR3 sequences listed, around two fifths are singletons. Sample: PBMCs, taken before TCRalphabeta/CD19-depleted stem cell transplant. The gene calls are TRBV10-3 and TRBJ2-1, with no clear D. This TCR derives from a girl aged 2-15 years with aplastic anemia, due to receive a stem cell transplant. The CDR3 sequence is CAISERSSGDEQFF. The CDR3 nucleotides read TGTGCCATCAGTGAGCGGTCCTCCGGCGATGAGCAGTTCTTC.